This passage covers 14 T cell receptor beta chains from one sample sequenced in a study of OX40 agonist ivuxolimab in advanced cancers. The protocol was immunoSEQ multiplex PCR, while the TCRdb copy is restricted to in-frame clones and leaves out a portion. The profile shows over 5,000 clones, roughly 80% of them singletons. This specimen was CD4+ or CD8+ T cells sorted from blood, taken in a trial of the OX40 agonist ivuxolimab. All receptors come from an adult with an advanced solid tumor such as melanoma, head and neck, liver or kidney cancer.

The chain uses TRBV5-1 and TRBJ2-3, with D maybe TRBD2 (6 bases). Trimming stripped 0 bases from V and 4 bases from J, with 9 bases between. Germline V gene data show CDR1 as SGHRS and CDR2 as YFSETQ. The CDR3 length is 14 residues. The CDR3 DNA follows: TGCGCCAGCAGCTTGGTGGAGGGCTCAGATACGCAGTATTTT. It is translated as CASSLVEGSDTQYF.

This chain joins TRBV28 and TRBJ2-2; maybe TRBD2 (6 bases). Deletions cut 7 bases from V and 5 bases from J, with 20 bases between. CDR1 and CDR2 from the germline V gene are MDHEN and SYDVKM. The CDR3 consists of 16 residues. DNA of the CDR3: TGTGCCAGCACTCTGAGGAGGGAGATGGGTACCGGGGAGCTGTTTTTT. Translating gives CASTLRREMGTGELFF. Combining the CDR3 with reference TRBV28 and TRBJ2-2 gives the whole variable domain DVKVTQSSRYLVKRTGEKVFLECVQDMDHENMFWYRQDPGLGLRLIYFSYDVKMKEKGDIPEGYSVSREKKERFSLILESASTNQTSMYLCASTLRREMGTGELFFGEGSRLTVL.

This chain joins TRBV11-2 and TRBJ1-3, with 8 bases lining up with TRBD1. The V segment lost 0 bases and the J segment 4 bases; nucleotides outside the gene matches: 2. Germline-derived CDR1 and CDR2 are SGHAT and FQNNGV. The CDR3 is made up of 15 amino acids. In DNA form, the CDR3 reads TGTGCCAGCAGCTTAGACGACAGGGGAGGAAACACCATATATTTT. Translation gives CASSLDDRGGNTIYF.

The rearrangement uses TRBV6-1 and TRBJ1-5; no clear D. The CDR3 has 16 residues. Germline loops: CDR1 MNHNS, CDR2 SASEGT. V dropped 3 bases and J dropped 6 bases, with 18 bases sitting between them. The CDR3 DNA reads as TGTGCCAGCAGTGAGGGTTGGGAGTCTTCGGGTCAGCCCCAGCATTTT. Amino acid sequence: CASSEGWESSGQPQHF.

As for this clone: A much larger clone lies a single base off, so this may be a read error. V usage is TRBV7-5 and J usage is TRBJ2-5; TRBD2 reflects the table's D call only, with no check against the DNA. TRBV7-5 constitutes a pseudogene. The CDR3 totals 16 residues. CDR3 nucleotide sequence: TGTGCCAGCAGCCCACCGGGCGGGAGTGACCAAGAGACCCAGTACTTC. Translated: CASSPPGGSDQETQYF.

This chain connects TRBV6-6 to TRBJ1-1; D uncertain. The germline CDR1 and CDR2 sequences are MNHNY and SVGAGI (reference sequence). This CDR3 comprises 15 residues. V was cut by 0 bases and J by 1 base, with 9 bases left in between. CDR3 coding DNA: TGTGCCAGCAGTTACTCAGTGGAAGCGAACACTGAAGCTTTCTTT. Residues: CASSYSVEANTEAFF.

The chain recombines TRBV15 with TRBJ1-5; D is unresolved. Per germline, CDR1 LNHNV and CDR2 YYDKDF (reference sequence). This CDR3 contains 14 residues. V dropped 3 bases and J dropped 7 bases, with 13 bases sitting between them. CDR3 DNA sequence: TGTGCCACCAGCAGCGGCCTAGGAGAGCAGCCCCAGCATTTT. Translating gives CATSSGLGEQPQHF. Complete variable domain (other parts from reference TRBV15 and TRBJ1-5): DAMVIQNPRYQVTQFGKPVTLSCSQTLNHNVMYWYQQKSSQAPKLLFHYYDKDFNNEADTPDNFQSRRPNTSFCFLDIRSPGLGDTAMYLCATSSGLGEQPQHFGDGTRLSIL.

The CDR3 DNA follows: TGTGCCAGCAGTTTATCAGGGGGCGGACAGCCCCAGCATTTT. It codes for CASSLSGGGQPQHF. The chain uses TRBV27 and TRBJ1-5, with 7 bases that match TRBD1. Germline V lookup: CDR1 MNHEY, CDR2 SMNVEV (reference sequence). The CDR3 is 14 residues long. Trimming removed 0 bases from V and 7 bases from J; junction bases left unmatched: 3.

The chain joins TRBV19 to TRBJ1-5; D unresolved. The CDR3 is 13 amino acids. Per the germline V gene, CDR1 is LNHDA and CDR2 is SQIVND (reference sequence). Trimming took off 3 bases at V and 5 bases at J, with 8 bases between the two ends. The DNA for the CDR3 is TGTGCCAGTAGTATGGCTGACCATCAGCCCCAGCATTTT. Translation: CASSMADHQPQHF.

This rearrangement joins TRBV5-1 to TRBJ1-1; a possible D gene is TRBD1 (5 bases). This CDR3 region has 13 residues. Germline CDR1 reads SGHRS; CDR2 reads YFSETQ. Trimming cost V 4 bases and J 4 bases, with 11 bases left between them. The CDR3 loop reads CASSPGGFTEAFF. The CDR3 DNA follows: TGCGCCAGCAGCCCTGGGGGGTTCACTGAAGCTTTCTTT. Variable domain in full (rest from reference TRBV5-1 and TRBJ1-1): KAGVTQTPRYLIKTRGQQVTLSCSPISGHRSVSWYQQTPGQGLQFLFEYFSETQRNKGNFPGRFSGRQFSNSRSEMNVSTLELGDSALYLCASSPGGFTEAFFGQGTRLTVV.

This clone was recorded only once. CDR3 DNA: TGCAGCGTGCGGGCGGGACAGGTGTCTGAGCAGTACTTC. This encodes CSVRAGQVSEQYF. The gene calls are TRBV29-1 and TRBJ2-7, with 8 bases identical to TRBD1. This CDR3 contains 13 residues. J gave up 7 bases and V 6 bases, and 11 bases lay outside the gene matches. Germline V gives CDR1 SQVTM, CDR2 ANQGSEA.

The chain has TRBV5-8 and TRBJ1-4; D not certain. The CDR3 extends over 13 amino acids. V gave up 0 bases and J gave up 5 bases, with 5 bases separating them. Germline V gene data show CDR1 as SGHTS and CDR2 as YDEGEE. CDR3 sequence: CASSLDGNEKLFF. CDR3 coding DNA: TGTGCCAGCAGCTTGGACGGGAATGAAAAACTGTTTTTT.

The chain uses TRBV4-1 and TRBJ1-2; a weak D match, TRBD1 (6 bases). Trimming removed 1 base from V and 4 bases from J, with 10 bases in between. The CDR3 runs 14 residues. Germline V CDR1 and CDR2: MGHRA, YSYEKL. The CDR3 protein is CASSQGEGVYGYTF. The CDR3 DNA reads as TGCGCCAGCAGCCAAGGAGAGGGGGTCTATGGCTACACCTTC.

This clone is labeled large. The chain carries TRBV28 and TRBJ2-5, with D tentatively TRBD1 or TRBD2 (6 bases each). This CDR3 spans 15 amino acids. Germline CDR1 is MDHEN and CDR2 is SYDVKM. The ends were cut back, 2 bases at V and 5 bases at J, with 15 bases in the middle. The CDR3 spells CASSLMGGVGETQYF. The CDR3 DNA follows: TGTGCCAGCAGTTTAATGGGGGGCGTCGGGGAGACCCAGTACTTC.